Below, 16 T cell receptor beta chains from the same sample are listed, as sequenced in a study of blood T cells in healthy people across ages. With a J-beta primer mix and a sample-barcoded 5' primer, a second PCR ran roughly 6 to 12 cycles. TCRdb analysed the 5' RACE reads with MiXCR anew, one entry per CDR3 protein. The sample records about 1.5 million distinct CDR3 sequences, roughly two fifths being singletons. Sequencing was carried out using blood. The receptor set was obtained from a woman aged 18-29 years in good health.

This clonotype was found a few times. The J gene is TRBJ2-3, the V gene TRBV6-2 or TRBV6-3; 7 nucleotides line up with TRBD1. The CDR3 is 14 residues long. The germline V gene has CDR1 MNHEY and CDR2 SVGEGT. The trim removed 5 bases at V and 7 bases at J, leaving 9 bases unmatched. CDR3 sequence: CASSRTGPLNTQYF. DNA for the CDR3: TGTGCCAGCAGTCGGACAGGACCCCTCAATACGCAGTATTTT.

The CDR3 region has the DNA TGTGCCAGCAGTTTCGTTTGGTGGGACGAGCAGTACTTC. Translation gives CASSFVWWDEQYF. This chain joins TRBV28 and TRBJ2-7, with D hard to call. Trimming shortened V by 3 bases and J by 5 bases, and 11 bases separated the two germline ends. CDR1 is MDHEN and CDR2 is SYDVKM in the germline V gene. This CDR3 contains 13 residues.

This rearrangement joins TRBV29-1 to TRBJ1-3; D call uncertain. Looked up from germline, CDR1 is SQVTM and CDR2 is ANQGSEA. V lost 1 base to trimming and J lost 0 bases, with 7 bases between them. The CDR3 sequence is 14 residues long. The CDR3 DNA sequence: TGCAGCGTTGAAGGGGGATTCTCTGGAAACACCATATATTTT. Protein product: CSVEGGFSGNTIYF.

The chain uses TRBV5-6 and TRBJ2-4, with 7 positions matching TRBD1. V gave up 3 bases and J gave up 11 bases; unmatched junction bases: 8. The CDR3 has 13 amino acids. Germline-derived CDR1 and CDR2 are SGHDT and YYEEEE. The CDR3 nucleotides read TGTGCCAGCAGCTCCCCTCAGGGGGTAGTTCAGTACTTC. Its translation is CASSSPQGVVQYF.

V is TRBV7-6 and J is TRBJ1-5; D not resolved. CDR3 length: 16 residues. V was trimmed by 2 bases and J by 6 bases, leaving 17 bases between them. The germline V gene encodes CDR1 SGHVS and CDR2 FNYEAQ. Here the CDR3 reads CASSLRRFEAGQPQHF. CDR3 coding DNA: TGTGCCAGCAGCTTACGACGGTTCGAGGCGGGTCAGCCCCAGCATTTT. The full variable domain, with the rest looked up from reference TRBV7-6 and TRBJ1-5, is GAGVSQSPRYKVTKRGQDVALRCDPISGHVSLYWYRQALGQGPEFLTYFNYEAQQDKSGLPNDRFSAERPEGSISTLTIQRTEQRDSAMYRCASSLRRFEAGQPQHFGDGTRLSIL.

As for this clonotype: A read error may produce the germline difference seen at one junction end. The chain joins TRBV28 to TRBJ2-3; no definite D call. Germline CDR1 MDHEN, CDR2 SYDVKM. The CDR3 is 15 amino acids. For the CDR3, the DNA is TGTGCCGGCAGTTTGCCAGGCGGCAGCACAGATACGCAGTATTTT. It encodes CAGSLPGGSTDTQYF.

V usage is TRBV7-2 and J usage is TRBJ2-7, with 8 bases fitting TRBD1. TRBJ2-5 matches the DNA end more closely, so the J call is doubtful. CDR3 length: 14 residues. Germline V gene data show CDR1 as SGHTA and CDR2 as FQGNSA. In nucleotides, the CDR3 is TGTGCCAGCAGCTCCGACAGGGGCTGGGAGACCCAGTACTTC. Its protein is CASSSDRGWETQYF.

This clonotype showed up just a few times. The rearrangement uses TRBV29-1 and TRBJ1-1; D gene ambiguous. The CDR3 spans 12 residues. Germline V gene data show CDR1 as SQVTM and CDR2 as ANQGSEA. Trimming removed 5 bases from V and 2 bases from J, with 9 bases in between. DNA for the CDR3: TGCAGCGTTAAACCTCCCAACACTGAAGCTTTCTTT. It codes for CSVKPPNTEAFF.

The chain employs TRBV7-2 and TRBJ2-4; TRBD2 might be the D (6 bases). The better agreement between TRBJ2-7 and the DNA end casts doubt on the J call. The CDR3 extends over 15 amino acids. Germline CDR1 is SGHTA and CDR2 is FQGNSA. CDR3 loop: CASSLVSRTINEQYF. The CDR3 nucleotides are TGTGCCAGCAGCTTAGTTTCCCGGACTATAAACGAGCAGTACTTC.

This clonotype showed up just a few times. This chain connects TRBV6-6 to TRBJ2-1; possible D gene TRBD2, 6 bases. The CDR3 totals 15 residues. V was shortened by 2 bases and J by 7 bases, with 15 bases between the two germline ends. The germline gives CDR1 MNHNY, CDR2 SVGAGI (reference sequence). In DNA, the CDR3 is TGTGCCAGCAGTTACCTGACCGCGGGATTTAATGAGCAGTTCTTC. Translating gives CASSYLTAGFNEQFF.

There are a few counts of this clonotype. The DNA for the CDR3 is TGCAGCGTTGGGAAACAGGGTCGGACTGAAGCTTTCTTT. Protein product: CSVGKQGRTEAFF. V is TRBV29-1 and J is TRBJ1-1; TRBD1 is a possible D gene (6 bases). The germline gives CDR1 SQVTM, CDR2 ANQGSEA. Trimming stripped 4 bases from V and 5 bases from J, with 14 bases between. The CDR3 consists of 13 residues. Together with reference TRBV29-1 and TRBJ1-1, the CDR3 gives the full variable domain: SAVISQKPSRDICQRGTSLTIQCQVDSQVTMMFWYRQQPGQSLTLIATANQGSEATYESGFVIDKFPISRPNLTFSTLTVSNMSPEDSSIYLCSVGKQGRTEAFFGQGTRLTVV.

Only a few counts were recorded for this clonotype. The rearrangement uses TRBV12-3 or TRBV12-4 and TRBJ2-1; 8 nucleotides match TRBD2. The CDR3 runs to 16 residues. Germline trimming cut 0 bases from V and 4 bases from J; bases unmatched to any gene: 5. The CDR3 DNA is TGTGCCAGCAGTTTAGCAGGCGGGGGGCCTTACAATGAGCAGTTCTTC. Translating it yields CASSLAGGGPYNEQFF.

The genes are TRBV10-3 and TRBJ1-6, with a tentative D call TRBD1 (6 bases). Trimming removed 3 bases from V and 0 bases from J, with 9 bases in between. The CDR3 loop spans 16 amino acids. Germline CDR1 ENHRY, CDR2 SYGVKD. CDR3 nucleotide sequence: TGTGCCATCAGTGAACAGGGCGGCTCCTATAATTCACCCCTCCACTTT. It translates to CAISEQGGSYNSPLHF.

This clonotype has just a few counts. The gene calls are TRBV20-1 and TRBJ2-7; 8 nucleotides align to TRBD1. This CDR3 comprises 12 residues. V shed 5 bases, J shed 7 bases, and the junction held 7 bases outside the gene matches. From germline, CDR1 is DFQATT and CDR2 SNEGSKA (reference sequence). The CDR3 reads CSAPRTGQEQYF. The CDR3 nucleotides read TGCAGTGCTCCTAGGACAGGGCAGGAGCAGTACTTC.

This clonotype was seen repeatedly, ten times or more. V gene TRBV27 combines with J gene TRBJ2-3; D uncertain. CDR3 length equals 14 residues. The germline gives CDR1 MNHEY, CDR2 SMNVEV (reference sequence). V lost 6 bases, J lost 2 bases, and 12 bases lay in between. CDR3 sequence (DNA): TGTGCCAGCAGCTTTTTCAGTACCACAGATACGCAGTATTTT. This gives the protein CASSFFSTTDTQYF.

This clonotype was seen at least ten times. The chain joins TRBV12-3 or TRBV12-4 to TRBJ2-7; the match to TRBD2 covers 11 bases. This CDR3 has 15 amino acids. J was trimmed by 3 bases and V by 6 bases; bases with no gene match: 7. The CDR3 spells CASSSIAGGDYEQYF. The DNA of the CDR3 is TGTGCCAGCAGCAGTATAGCGGGAGGGGACTACGAGCAGTACTTC.